Shown below are 23 T cell receptor beta chains from a single sample sequenced in a study of cytomegalovirus exposure and HLA in healthy donors. The PCR employed 60 Vbeta primers together with 13 Jbeta primers. Generated by immunoSEQ multiplex PCR, the TCRdb table keeps only in-frame clones and is missing some. The sample has 200,000 or so clones. The specimen was PBMCs. The receptors originated from a boy aged 5-17 years in good health and CMV-seronegative.

The chain joins TRBV25-1 to TRBJ1-2; D gene ambiguous. Looked up from germline, CDR1 is MGHDK and CDR2 is SYGVNS. The CDR3 consists of 14 residues. V shed 5 bases and J shed 2 bases, with 12 bases lying between them. The CDR3: CASSSPTPNYGYTF. CDR3 nucleotide sequence: TGTGCCAGCAGTTCCCCGACTCCGAACTATGGCTACACCTTC.

This chain joins TRBV6-5 and TRBJ2-1, with a weak D call TRBD2 (5 bases). V was trimmed by 5 bases and J by 4 bases, leaving 15 bases between them. The CDR3 is made up of 15 amino acids. Germline values: CDR1 MNHEY, CDR2 SVGAGI. CDR3 nucleotides: TGTGCCAGCAGTGTTCTCCGGGGTGATTACAATGAGCAGTTCTTC. Its protein product is CASSVLRGDYNEQFF.

The chain is built from TRBV9 and TRBJ1-2; 7 bases align to TRBD1. The CDR3 totals 16 residues. Germline values: CDR1 SGDLS, CDR2 YYNGEE. V was pared by 4 bases and J by 0 bases, with 9 bases of the junction left unmatched. The CDR3 protein is CASSSPSDRANYGYTF. For the CDR3, the DNA is TGTGCCAGCAGCTCCCCCTCTGACAGGGCTAACTATGGCTACACCTTC.

Note on this clone: This CDR3 fails to terminate in the conserved phenylalanine or tryptophan, so it likely reflects a read error. This rearrangement joins TRBV4-3 to TRBJ2-7, with 8 bases that match TRBD2. J gave up 9 bases and V 0 bases, and 13 bases lay outside the gene matches. The germline CDR1 and CDR2 sequences are LGHNA and YSLEER. The CDR3 contains 16 residues. The CDR3 nucleotides are TGCGCCAGCAGCCAAGAGGAGGGTAGCGGGGCCCCCAGGCAGTACCTC. Translated, it gives CASSQEEGSGAPRQYL.

As for this clone: The junction departs from germline at one end; a sequencing error may be responsible. Other nucleotide sequences in the sample specify the same CDR3. The chain employs TRBV4-3 and TRBJ2-3, with 8 bases aligning to TRBD2. This CDR3 is 14 amino acids long. CDR1 and CDR2 (germline): LGHNA, YSLEER. CDR3 DNA sequence: TGCGCCAGCAGCCAAGAGGGGGGCAAGACTAGCGAGGATTTT. Amino acid sequence: CASSQEGGKTSEDF.

The chain is built from TRBV10-3 and TRBJ1-2; TRBD1 might be the D (6 bases). The CDR3 totals 11 residues. V was clipped by 4 bases and J by 8 bases, with 8 bases between them. Per germline, CDR1 ENHRY and CDR2 SYGVKD. CDR3 in DNA: TGTGCCATCAGTGGTGGGGGCGGCTACACCTTC. It specifies CAISGGGGYTF.

The V and J genes are TRBV7-2 and TRBJ2-7; no clear D. Trimming took 4 bases from V and 7 from J, leaving 20 bases between them. This CDR3 comprises 15 residues. Germline V gene data show CDR1 as SGHTA and CDR2 as FQGNSA. The CDR3 region is CASSSRPFSFGEQYF. The CDR3 DNA is TGTGCCAGCAGCTCTCGACCGTTTAGCTTCGGGGAGCAGTACTTC.

In DNA form, the CDR3 reads TGTGCCAGCAGTTCCGAAGGCCCCAGGGGGACCGGGGAGCTGTTTTTT. This translates into CASSSEGPRGTGELFF. This chain uses TRBV6-6 with TRBJ2-2; 7 bases match TRBD1. The V segment lost 4 bases and the J segment 5 bases; nucleotides outside the gene matches: 10. This CDR3 spans 16 amino acids. Germline V lookup: CDR1 MNHNY, CDR2 SVGAGI (reference sequence).

V is TRBV28 and J is TRBJ2-2; the D gene is possibly TRBD2 (6 bases). This CDR3 spans 17 amino acids. V was clipped by 2 bases and J by 5 bases, with 18 bases between them. Germline V gives CDR1 MDHEN, CDR2 SYDVKM. The CDR3 sequence: CASSLIRVGRWTGELFF. CDR3 bases: TGTGCCAGCAGTTTAATTAGGGTCGGGAGATGGACCGGGGAGCTGTTTTTT.

The chain is built from TRBV9 and TRBJ2-2; 7 nucleotides agree with TRBD2. The germline CDR1 and CDR2 sequences are SGDLS and YYNGEE. There are 15 residues in the CDR3. Trimming cost V 4 bases and J 5 bases; bases outside gene matches: 8. The CDR3 DNA sequence: TGTGCCAGCAGCCCGCGGGGGACGGGGACCGGGGAGCTGTTTTTT. As protein: CASSPRGTGTGELFF.

The chain recombines TRBV7-9 with TRBJ1-2; 8 nucleotides match TRBD1. Germline trimming cut 6 bases from V and 5 bases from J; bases unmatched to any gene: 5. The CDR3 is made up of 13 amino acids. Germline V lookup: CDR1 SEHNR, CDR2 FQNEAQ (reference sequence). Here the CDR3 reads CASSPGQVYGYTF. The CDR3 DNA reads as TGTGCCAGCAGTCCGGGACAGGTTTATGGCTACACCTTC.

As regards this clone: One junction end disagrees with the germline gene, perhaps due to a read error. The J gene is TRBJ1-1, the V gene TRBV7-7; 7 nucleotides align to TRBD1. There are 16 residues in the CDR3. Looked up from germline, CDR1 is SSHAT and CDR2 is FNYEAQ (reference sequence). The CDR3 protein is CASSLVRGQSNTEAFF. The CDR3, as DNA: TGTGCTAGCAGCTTAGTAAGGGGACAGTCGAACACTGAAGCTTTCTTT.

The rearrangement joins TRBV18 to TRBJ2-5; D remains ambiguous. Germline lookup yields CDR1 KGHSH and CDR2 LQKENI. CDR3 size: 15 residues. V was cut by 5 bases and J by 5 bases, with 18 bases left in between. CDR3 region: CASSFVAGPTETQYF. The DNA of the CDR3 is TGTGCCAGCTCATTTGTAGCCGGCCCTACGGAGACCCAGTACTTC.

The gene calls are TRBV10-3 and TRBJ2-5; D remains ambiguous. Trimming cost V 0 bases and J 6 bases, with 11 bases left between them. CDR1 ENHRY and CDR2 SYGVKD come from the germline V gene. This CDR3 is 14 amino acids long. The CDR3 bases are TGTGCCATCAGTGAGTCGCCCGGTTTTAAGACCCAGTACTTC. Protein: CAISESPGFKTQYF.

J is TRBJ2-3 and V is TRBV28; D is unresolved. Germline CDR1 and CDR2: MDHEN and SYDVKM. The CDR3 totals 16 residues. Trimming left V 7 bases short and J 6 bases short, with 23 bases between. CDR3 sequence: CASTAVVGPRQDTQYF. CDR3 DNA sequence: TGTGCCAGCACGGCGGTGGTGGGTCCTCGCCAGGATACGCAGTATTTT.

The rearrangement joins TRBV9 to TRBJ2-2, with unresolved D. The length of the CDR3 is 17 residues. In germline, CDR1 is SGDLS, CDR2 YYNGEE. V lost 4 bases, J lost 0 bases, and 16 bases lay in between. The CDR3 bases are TGTGCCAGCAGCCCCACCCGCACACCATCGAACACCGGGGAGCTGTTTTTT. This translates into CASSPTRTPSNTGELFF.

The V call is TRBV15, the J call TRBJ1-6; 7 bases agree with TRBD1. V shed 6 bases and J 3 bases; nucleotides not matched to a gene: 2. The CDR3 covers 14 residues. Per germline, CDR1 LNHNV and CDR2 YYDKDF (reference sequence). The CDR3 here is CATRGTDYNSPLHF. DNA for the CDR3: TGTGCCACCAGGGGGACAGACTATAATTCACCCCTCCACTTT.

The rearrangement links TRBV7-9 to TRBJ2-2; possibly TRBD2 for D (5 bases). V was pared by 5 bases and J by 4 bases, with 14 bases between. The length of the CDR3 is 15 residues. CDR1 is SEHNR, CDR2 FQNEAQ, per germline (reference sequence). This chain's CDR3 is CASSPLWGVTGELFF. The CDR3 coding sequence is TGTGCCAGCAGCCCTCTTTGGGGAGTCACCGGGGAGCTGTTTTTT. Looking up the rest from reference TRBV7-9 and TRBJ2-2 gives the full variable domain: DTGVSQNPRHKITKRGQNVTFRCDPISEHNRLYWYRQTLGQGPEFLTYFQNEAQLEKSRLLSDRFSAERPKGSFSTLEIQRTEQGDSAMYLCASSPLWGVTGELFFGEGSRLTVL.

The rearrangement joins TRBV12-5 to TRBJ1-2, with D possibly TRBD1 on 5 matching bases. This CDR3 is 14 amino acids long. CDR1 and CDR2 (germline): LGHNT, FRNRAP. Trimming cost V 1 base and J 6 bases, with 12 bases left between them. In nucleotides, the CDR3 is TGTGCTAGTGGTTTGGGCCGACAGTCCCATGGCTACACCTTC. Protein: CASGLGRQSHGYTF.

For this clone: The junction departs from the called germline gene at one end, perhaps through a read error. This chain uses TRBV28 with TRBJ1-4; tentatively, D is TRBD1 (5 bases). This CDR3 spans 13 amino acids. Germline CDR1 MDHEN, CDR2 SYDVKM. The CDR3 DNA reads as TGTGCCAGCACGACAGAAACCAATGAAGAACTGTTTTTT. Translation: CASTTETNEELFF. Filled out from reference TRBV28 and TRBJ1-4, the complete variable domain reads DVKVTQSSRYLVKRTGEKVFLECVQDMDHENMFWYRQDPGLGLRLIYFSYDVKMKEKGDIPEGYSVSREKKERFSLILESASTNQTSMYLCASTTETNEELFFGSGTQLSVL.

This rearrangement joins TRBV7-2 to TRBJ2-1; no firm D call. This CDR3 contains 15 residues. Trimming shortened V by 0 bases and J by 6 bases, and 12 bases separated the two germline ends. CDR1 is SGHTA, CDR2 FQGNSA, per germline. CDR3 bases: TGTGCCAGCAGCTTAGCGCAACGTCTCGGCAATGAGCAGTTCTTC. Its protein product is CASSLAQRLGNEQFF.

This chain's CDR3 is CASSRPRVGNEQFF. CDR3 in DNA: TGTGCCAGCAGCCGGCCGAGGGTTGGAAATGAGCAGTTCTTC. V gene TRBV7-9 combines with J gene TRBJ2-1; tentative D call: TRBD2 (5 bases). The CDR3 sequence is 14 residues long. CDR1 is SEHNR, CDR2 FQNEAQ, per germline (reference sequence). V was cut by 5 bases and J by 7 bases, with 15 bases left in between.

This chain connects TRBV7-9 to TRBJ1-2, with TRBD1 matching 7 bases. This CDR3 region has 15 residues. Germline lookup yields CDR1 SEHNR and CDR2 FQNEAQ (reference sequence). Germline trimming cut 1 base from V and 4 bases from J; bases unmatched to any gene: 6. CDR3 residues: CASSLDPGGIYGYTF. The DNA for the CDR3 is TGTGCCAGCAGCTTAGACCCAGGGGGTATCTATGGCTACACCTTC.